This entry features one T cell receptor beta chain sequence. The data originate from a study of T cells in Graves' hyperthyroidism and ophthalmopathy. Turning to the study itself: The initial diagnosis was the point when peripheral blood was collected, ahead of any treatment.

Diagnosing involved the use of clinical symptoms, serum thyroxine and TRAb, thyroid ultrasound and orbital computed tomography. RNA transcripts provided the source from which TCR beta CDR3 regions were amplified. HTBI primers were employed in a first-round RT-PCR of the TCR CDR3. MiXCR was run by TCRdb on the multiplex PCR reads, yielding one entry per CDR3 protein. Counted here are around 800,000 distinct CDR3 sequences, 38% occurring once; the ten biggest clones make up 7.5% to 9.5%. The clonotype was recovered from a man aged 18 to 35 with Graves' hyperthyroidism. Sequencing was carried out using blood.

In nucleotides, the CDR3 is TGCAGCCCAAATACAGGGGGCGCGTCCTACGAGCAGTACTTC. Encoded protein: CSPNTGGASYEQYF. This chain joins TRBV29-1 and TRBJ2-7; 9 bases are shared with TRBD1. CDR1 is SQVTM, CDR2 ANQGSEA, per germline. This CDR3 region has 14 residues. Trimming removed 8 bases from V and 1 base from J; junction bases left unmatched: 9.